The 23 T cell receptor beta chains listed next were all sequenced from one sample in a study of blood T cell repertoires in COVID-19. Some clones are missing from TCRdb's copy, which holds only in-frame ones; the method was immunoSEQ multiplex PCR. The sample has fewer than 350,000 clones, about nine tenths seen once. Sequences were obtained from PBMCs or T cells enriched from blood (not recorded which). The receptors stem from a woman younger than 45 who had been exposed to COVID-19.

V is TRBV28 and J is TRBJ2-7; 11 bases agree with TRBD2. The germline V gene has CDR1 MDHEN and CDR2 SYDVKM. The ends lost 5 bases at V and 6 bases at J; junction bases unmatched: 12. This CDR3 is 16 amino acids long. For the CDR3, the DNA is TGTGCCAGCAGTCCCTCGCCGGGGCTAGCGGGAGGCGAGCAGTACTTC. This encodes CASSPSPGLAGGEQYF.

The chain combines TRBV20-1 with TRBJ1-6; D is possibly TRBD1 (5 bases). The CDR3 has 15 residues. V gave up 3 bases and J gave up 5 bases, with 14 bases separating them. Germline assignment: CDR1 DFQATT and CDR2 SNEGSKA (reference sequence). CDR3 DNA sequence: TGCAGTGCTAGTCGCAGGGTGATAGATAATTCACCCCTCCACTTT. This gives the protein CSASRRVIDNSPLHF.

The chain recombines TRBV10-1 with TRBJ1-2; D is unclear. Germline V gene sequence: CDR1 WNHNN, CDR2 SYGVQD (reference sequence). The CDR3 length is 13 residues. V was cut by 2 bases and J by 2 bases, with 6 bases left in between. For the CDR3, the DNA is TGCGCCAGCAGTGAGCGGAGCAACTATGGCTACACCTTC. Protein: CASSERSNYGYTF.

The chain has TRBV3-1 (or the pseudogene TRBV3-2) and TRBJ1-1; D unresolved. V lost 3 bases and J 4 bases, leaving 18 bases between the germline ends. In germline, CDR1 is LGHDT, CDR2 YNNKEL (reference sequence). The CDR3 covers 16 residues. CDR3 loop: CASSHGAPGRGTEAFF. The CDR3 nucleotides are TGTGCCAGCAGCCACGGTGCCCCCGGGCGGGGCACTGAAGCTTTCTTT.

The V and J genes are TRBV4-2 and TRBJ1-4; D remains unclear. The V gene's germline CDR1 is LGHNA and CDR2 YNFKEQ. V shed 1 base and J shed 8 bases, with 14 bases lying between them. The CDR3 loop spans 15 amino acids. Here the CDR3 reads CASSQVGGKEEKLFF. The CDR3 DNA follows: TGTGCCAGCAGCCAAGTAGGCGGGAAGGAAGAAAAACTGTTTTTT.

The genes are TRBV28 and TRBJ1-4; the match to TRBD1 covers 8 bases. Trimming took 2 bases from V and 4 from J; bases not matched to a gene: 12. Germline CDR1 is MDHEN and CDR2 is SYDVKM. This CDR3 spans 18 amino acids. CDR3 amino acids: CASSLPGTGVTRNEKLFF. The CDR3 nucleotides read TGTGCCAGCAGTTTACCCGGGACAGGAGTGACGCGTAATGAAAAACTGTTTTTT. The whole variable domain, remainder taken from reference TRBV28 and TRBJ1-4, is DVKVTQSSRYLVKRTGEKVFLECVQDMDHENMFWYRQDPGLGLRLIYFSYDVKMKEKGDIPEGYSVSREKKERFSLILESASTNQTSMYLCASSLPGTGVTRNEKLFFGSGTQLSVL.

This rearrangement joins TRBV27 to TRBJ1-4; TRBD1 matches at 10 bases. Per the germline V gene, CDR1 is MNHEY and CDR2 is SMNVEV (reference sequence). V dropped 2 bases and J dropped 6; count of bases not matched to a gene: 9. This CDR3 contains 17 residues. CDR3 amino acids: CASSLDRGLGYHEKLFF. The CDR3 DNA follows: TGTGCCAGCAGTTTAGACAGGGGGCTGGGGTATCATGAAAAACTGTTTTTT.

This chain uses TRBV11-2 with TRBJ2-5; D is uncertain. The CDR3 is 13 amino acids. V lost 2 bases, J lost 0 bases, and 4 bases lay in between. The germline V gene encodes CDR1 SGHAT and CDR2 FQNNGV. The CDR3 sequence is CASSLTDQETQYF. The CDR3 region has the DNA TGTGCCAGCAGCTTAACGGACCAAGAGACCCAGTACTTC. The full variable domain, completed using reference TRBV11-2 and TRBJ2-5, is EAGVAQSPRYKIIEKRQSVAFWCNPISGHATLYWYQQILGQGPKLLIQFQNNGVVDDSQLPKDRFSAERLKGVDSTLKIQPAKLEDSAVYLCASSLTDQETQYFGPGTRLLVL.

The chain carries TRBV27 and TRBJ2-1; D is unclear. With 5 bases removed from V and 2 bases from J, the gap between germline ends came to 16 bases. The CDR3 length is 16 residues. Germline CDR1 MNHEY, CDR2 SMNVEV (reference sequence). CDR3 residues: CASSPPMRAAYNEQFF. The CDR3 region has the DNA TGTGCCAGCAGTCCGCCGATGAGAGCTGCCTACAATGAGCAGTTCTTC.

This clone was seen a single time. The rearrangement links TRBV7-8 to TRBJ1-4; a weak D match, TRBD1 (6 bases). From germline, CDR1 is SGHVS and CDR2 FQNEAQ. V was cut by 5 bases and J by 4 bases, with 14 bases left in between. The CDR3 consists of 15 residues. This chain's CDR3 is CASSTRQARNEKLFF. The CDR3, as DNA: TGTGCCAGCAGCACCCGACAGGCTCGTAATGAAAAACTGTTTTTT.

This clone was detected once. The rearrangement joins TRBV5-1 to TRBJ2-3; 8 nucleotides align to TRBD2. From germline, CDR1 is SGHRS and CDR2 YFSETQ. The length of the CDR3 is 16 residues. With 4 bases clipped from V and 5 bases from J, the junction kept 12 bases outside the gene matches. DNA of the CDR3: TGCGCCAGCAGCAGTTTGGTACGGGAGGGTGAAGATACGCAGTATTTT. Translation gives CASSSLVREGEDTQYF.

In its sample, this clone was seen many times. This chain uses TRBV9 with TRBJ2-1; D remains unclear. Trimming shortened V by 4 bases and J by 0 bases, and 11 bases separated the two germline ends. The CDR3 consists of 15 residues. The germline V gene has CDR1 SGDLS and CDR2 YYNGEE. CDR3 amino acids: CASSLDGRSYNEQFF. CDR3 bases: TGTGCCAGCAGCCTAGACGGTCGCTCCTACAATGAGCAGTTCTTC.

This clone showed up just a few times. The chain employs TRBV7-8 and TRBJ2-7, with a possible D match to TRBD2 (5 bases). Trimming shortened V by 3 bases and J by 1 base, and 22 bases separated the two germline ends. Germline assignment: CDR1 SGHVS and CDR2 FQNEAQ. This CDR3 spans 18 amino acids. The CDR3 sequence is CASSFGTTPGGDSYEQYF. Here the CDR3 DNA reads TGTGCCAGCAGCTTTGGTACCACCCCAGGAGGAGATTCCTACGAGCAGTACTTC.

This clone was seen just once. The chain is built from TRBV4-2 and TRBJ2-5; 9 bases match TRBD2. The CDR3 is 19 amino acids. Germline trimming cut 0 bases from V and 4 bases from J; bases unmatched to any gene: 15. Germline CDR1 is LGHNA and CDR2 is YNFKEQ. This CDR3 reads CASSQEGVFAGGPTETQYF. The CDR3 nucleotides are TGTGCCAGCAGCCAAGAGGGCGTATTTGCGGGAGGGCCGACAGAGACCCAGTACTTC.

This clone was recorded once. This chain uses TRBV2 with TRBJ2-7; perhaps TRBD1 as D (6 bases). V lost 9 bases and J 1 base, leaving 22 bases between the germline ends. The V gene's germline CDR1 is SNHLY and CDR2 FYNNEI. The CDR3 extends over 16 amino acids. The CDR3: CASNNRVQFISYEQYF. DNA of the CDR3: TGTGCCAGTAATAACAGGGTCCAATTCATTTCCTACGAGCAGTACTTC. Combining the CDR3 with reference TRBV2 and TRBJ2-7 gives the whole variable domain EPEVTQTPSHQVTQMGQEVILRCVPISNHLYFYWYRQILGQKVEFLVSFYNNEISEKSEIFDDQFSVERPDGSNFTLKIRSTKLEDSAMYFCASNNRVQFISYEQYFGPGTRLTVT.

The V and J genes are TRBV28 and TRBJ2-7; 11 bases align to TRBD1. The V gene end was trimmed by 6 bases and the J gene end by 3 bases; junction bases not matched to a gene: 10. CDR1 and CDR2 from the germline V gene are MDHEN and SYDVKM. The CDR3 is 16 amino acids. CDR3 bases: TGTGCCAGCAGCGACATTGGGACAGGGGGGGACTACGAGCAGTACTTC. It translates to CASSDIGTGGDYEQYF. Full variable domain (outside the CDR3, taken from reference TRBV28 and TRBJ2-7): DVKVTQSSRYLVKRTGEKVFLECVQDMDHENMFWYRQDPGLGLRLIYFSYDVKMKEKGDIPEGYSVSREKKERFSLILESASTNQTSMYLCASSDIGTGGDYEQYFGPGTRLTVT.

This CDR3 reads CAINPDTHSDTQYF. Written as DNA, the CDR3 is TGTGCCATCAATCCCGACACCCACTCAGATACGCAGTATTTT. The gene calls are TRBV10-3 and TRBJ2-3; D uncertain. V gave up 7 bases and J gave up 4 bases, with 15 bases separating them. Looked up from germline, CDR1 is ENHRY and CDR2 is SYGVKD. This CDR3 has 14 residues.

The V and J genes are TRBV20-1 and TRBJ1-2, with TRBD1 identical over 8 bases. Per the germline V gene, CDR1 is DFQATT and CDR2 is SNEGSKA (reference sequence). The CDR3 is 11 residues long. The ends lost 3 bases at V and 11 bases at J; junction bases unmatched: 5. DNA for the CDR3: TGCAGTGCTAGTGGGAACAGGGGGTACACCTTC. Its translation: CSASGNRGYTF.

This rearrangement joins TRBV7-3 to TRBJ1-1, with D tentatively TRBD1 (6 bases). V was shortened by 0 bases and J by 7 bases, with 9 bases between the two germline ends. The CDR3 runs 13 residues. Per the germline V gene, CDR1 is SGHTA and CDR2 is FQGTGA. The CDR3 loop reads CASSLTGQSEAFF. The CDR3 DNA follows: TGTGCCAGCAGCTTAACTGGACAGAGTGAAGCTTTCTTT. The variable domain in full, completed from reference TRBV7-3 and TRBJ1-1, reads GAGVSQTPSNKVTEKGKYVELRCDPISGHTALYWYRQSLGQGPEFLIYFQGTGAADDSGLPNDRFFAVRPEGSVSTLKIQRTERGDSAVYLCASSLTGQSEAFFGQGTRLTVV.

The CDR3 here is CASSLVGADTEAFF. The CDR3 coding sequence is TGTGCCAGCAGCTTGGTAGGGGCCGACACTGAAGCTTTCTTT. J is TRBJ1-1 and V is TRBV5-4; TRBD1 might be the D (5 bases). CDR3 length: 14 amino acids. V was trimmed by 0 bases and J by 3 bases, leaving 9 bases between them. Germline CDR1 and CDR2: SGHNT and YYREEE (reference sequence).

This chain uses TRBV2 with TRBJ2-3; D possibly corresponds to TRBD1 (5 bases). Looked up from germline, CDR1 is SNHLY and CDR2 is FYNNEI. This CDR3 has 17 residues. V was pared by 7 bases and J by 0 bases, with 20 bases between. CDR3 coding DNA: TGTGCCAGCATGCCCCCGTTCGCAGGGCCAAGCACAGATACGCAGTATTTT. Its protein is CASMPPFAGPSTDTQYF.

The V call is TRBV5-1, the J call TRBJ2-1; 10 bases agree with TRBD2. From germline, CDR1 is SGHRS and CDR2 YFSETQ. V shed 1 base, J shed 9 bases, and the junction held 7 bases outside the gene matches. The CDR3 is made up of 15 amino acids. The CDR3 sequence: CASSLITSGIGEQFF. CDR3 in DNA: TGCGCCAGCAGCTTGATTACTAGCGGGATTGGTGAGCAGTTCTTC.

The chain carries TRBV6-1 and TRBJ2-1; D is perhaps TRBD2 (6 bases). CDR1 MNHNS and CDR2 SASEGT come from the germline V gene. Trimming stripped 2 bases from V and 4 bases from J, with 12 bases between. The CDR3 runs to 15 residues. This CDR3 is CASSERAGTYNEQFF. As DNA, the CDR3 is TGTGCCAGCAGTGAACGAGCGGGCACTTACAATGAGCAGTTCTTC.